This TCR beta chain stems from a study of T cell responses to AZD1222 COVID-19 vaccine. This clone was picked up one time. Data came from immunoSEQ multiplex PCR; TCRdb stores just in-frame clones and leaves some out. This table holds fewer than 150,000 clones, 85% to 90% found once. Source: peripheral blood, taken 28 days after the second AZD1222 dose. The sequence derives from an adult who received the AZD1222 COVID-19 vaccine.

The CDR3 region has the DNA TGCGCCAGCAGCCAAGAGGGACAGCATCAGCCCCAGCATTTT. It codes for CASSQEGQHQPQHF. The V call is TRBV4-1, the J call TRBJ1-5; 7 nucleotides align to TRBD1. CDR3 length equals 14 residues. With 0 bases clipped from V and 5 bases from J, the junction kept 1 base outside the gene matches. Looked up from germline, CDR1 is MGHRA and CDR2 is YSYEKL.